This TCR beta chain was identified during a study of blood T cell repertoires in COVID-19. Study overall: Acute and convalescent COVID-19 samples came from the United States, Italy and Spain. Sources were T cells, B-cell-depleted T cells, or PBMCs; the material itself was cDNA or gDNA.

CDR1 is SGHTA and CDR2 is FQGNSA in the germline V gene. J lost 6 bases, V lost 5 bases, and 12 bases had no gene match. The CDR3 consists of 16 residues. Per the study methods: Amplification of reference gene primers provided the estimated nucleated cell counts. Here immunoSEQ multiplex PCR was the method, and the copy in TCRdb shows in-frame clones only, minus some. D and trimming were read from the DNA, whereas the V and J calls and clone size are those reported in that table. This table has approximately 220,000 clones, around 83% appearing once. The V call is TRBV7-2, the J call TRBJ1-1; 10 bases agree with TRBD1. Sequenced: peripheral blood. This clonotype was sampled from a woman aged 45-60 years with acute or convalescent COVID-19. The CDR3 DNA follows: TGTGCCAGCAGCCCAACGACAGGGGGCTTAAGGGCTGAAGCTTTCTTT. It translates to CASSPTTGGLRAEAFF. Variable domain in full (rest from reference TRBV7-2 and TRBJ1-1): GAGVSQSPSNKVTEKGKDVELRCDPISGHTALYWYRQSLGQGLEFLIYFQGNSAPDKSGLPSDRFSAERTGGSVSTLTIQRTQQEDSAVYLCASSPTTGGLRAEAFFGQGTRLTVV.